The 3 T cell receptor beta chains presented below share a single source sample, sequenced in a study of blood T cell repertoires in COVID-19. TCRdb's copy holds only in-frame clones and misses some; the assay was immunoSEQ multiplex PCR. The sample holds about 270,000 clones; around 86% are singletons and the top ten take about 8.8%. Sequenced material: peripheral blood. These receptors were taken from a man aged 35-49 years with active or convalescent COVID-19.

The rearrangement joins TRBV20-1 to TRBJ2-1; 10 nucleotides line up with TRBD2. Germline trimming cut 3 bases from V and 3 bases from J; bases unmatched to any gene: 20. Germline V gene lookup returns CDR1 DFQATT and CDR2 SNEGSKA (reference sequence). The CDR3 runs to 20 residues. In DNA form, the CDR3 reads TGCAGTGCTAGTCCCCCTGGGACAAGGGGAAGCGGGAGGGTCTACAATGAGCAGTTCTTC. Its translation: CSASPPGTRGSGRVYNEQFF.

The CDR3 DNA is TGTGCCTGGAGTTACAGGGGCAGGGAGACCCAGTACTTC. Amino acids: CAWSYRGRETQYF. The chain is built from TRBV30 and TRBJ2-5; 7 positions match TRBD1. There are 13 residues in the CDR3. J gave up 5 bases and V 2 bases, and 5 bases lay outside the gene matches. Germline-derived CDR1 and CDR2 are GTSNPN and SVGIG (reference sequence).

The V gene is TRBV14, the J gene TRBJ1-1; D ambiguous. The V gene lost 0 bases and the J gene lost 10 bases, with 12 bases spanning the gap. The germline CDR1 and CDR2 sequences are SGHDN and FVKESK. The CDR3 extends over 13 amino acids. As DNA, the CDR3 is TGTGCCAGCAGCCAAGATGGAGGGATCGGAGCTTTCTTT. Its translation: CASSQDGGIGAFF. Filled out from reference TRBV14 and TRBJ1-1, the complete variable domain reads EAGVTQFPSHSVIEKGQTVTLRCDPISGHDNLYWYRRVMGKEIKFLLHFVKESKQDESGMPNNRFLAERTGGTYSTLKVQPAELEDSGVYFCASSQDGGIGAFFGQGTRLTVV.